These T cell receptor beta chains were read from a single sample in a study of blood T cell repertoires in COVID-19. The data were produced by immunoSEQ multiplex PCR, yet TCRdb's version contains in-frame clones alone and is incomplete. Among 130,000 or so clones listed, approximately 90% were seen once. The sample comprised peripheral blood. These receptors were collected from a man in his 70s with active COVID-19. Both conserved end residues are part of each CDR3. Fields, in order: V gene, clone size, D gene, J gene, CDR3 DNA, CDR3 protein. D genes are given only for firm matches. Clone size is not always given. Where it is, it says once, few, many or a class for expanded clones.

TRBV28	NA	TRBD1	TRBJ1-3	TGTGCCAGCAGTTTTGGCTCAGGGGGGTTTTCTGGAAACACCATATATTTT	CASSFGSGGFSGNTIYF
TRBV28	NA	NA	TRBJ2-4	TGTGCCAGCAGTTTGTCAGGAGGAAGGGCCCGCATTCAGTACTTC	CASSLSGGRARIQYF
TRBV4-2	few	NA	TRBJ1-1	TGTGCCAGCAGCGTCCCGATCCGAGGCACTGAAGCTTTCTTT	CASSVPIRGTEAFF
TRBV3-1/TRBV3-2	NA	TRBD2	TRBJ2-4	TGTGCCAGCAGCCCCCGCGGGAGCGGCCCAAACATTCAGTACTTC	CASSPRGSGPNIQYF
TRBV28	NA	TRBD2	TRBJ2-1	TGTGCCAGCAGTTTCCTAGGACTAGTGGATGAGCAGTTCTTC	CASSFLGLVDEQFF
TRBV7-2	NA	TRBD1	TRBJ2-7	TGTGCCAGCAGCTACGACAGGGGGCTAAGGGAGCAGTACTTC	CASSYDRGLREQYF
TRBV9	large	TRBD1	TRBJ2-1	TGTGCCAGCAGCGTAGAACAGGGGGATTCCAGGGAGCAGTTCTTC	CASSVEQGDSREQFF
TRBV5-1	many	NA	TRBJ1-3	TGCGCCAGCAGCTTGGCCGACCAGGGTGGCCACCCAATTACTGGAAACACCATATATTTT	CASSLADQGGHPITGNTIYF
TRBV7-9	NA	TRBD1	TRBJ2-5	TGTGCCAGCAGCTTGACAGGGGGCGCGAAGACCCAGTACTTC	CASSLTGGAKTQYF
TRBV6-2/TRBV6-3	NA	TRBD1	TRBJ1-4	TGTGCCAGCAGTTCGGGACAGAAGTATGAAAAACTGTTTTTT	CASSSGQKYEKLFF
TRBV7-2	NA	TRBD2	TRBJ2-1	TGTGCCAGCAGCCTAGATACTAGCGGCCTTTACAATGAGCAGTTCTTC	CASSLDTSGLYNEQFF
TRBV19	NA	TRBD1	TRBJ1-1	TGTGCCAGTAGTCCCCTGGGACAGTCCGCCGGGATGAACACTGAAGCTTTCTTT	CASSPLGQSAGMNTEAFF
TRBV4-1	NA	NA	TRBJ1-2	TGCGCCAGCAGCCAAGATAGGGGTGGCTACACCTTC	CASSQDRGGYTF